This TCR beta chain was observed in a study of blood T cell repertoires in COVID-19. Study at large: The samples span acute and convalescent COVID-19 from the United States, Italy and Spain.

The CDR3 totals 15 residues. Germline lookup yields CDR1 SGHRS and CDR2 YFSETQ. V lost 1 base, J lost 0 bases, and 1 base stayed unmatched. Method: immunoSEQ multiplex PCR; TCRdb's copy keeps in-frame clones and lacks some. The table has over 150,000 clones, approximately 80% seen once. This sequence originates from an older woman with acute or convalescent COVID-19. The chain combines TRBV5-1 with TRBJ1-2; 9 bases map to TRBD1. Sequencing used peripheral blood. The CDR3 reads CASSLTGGTNYGYTF. The CDR3 DNA follows: TGCGCCAGCAGCTTGACAGGGGGCACTAACTATGGCTACACCTTC.